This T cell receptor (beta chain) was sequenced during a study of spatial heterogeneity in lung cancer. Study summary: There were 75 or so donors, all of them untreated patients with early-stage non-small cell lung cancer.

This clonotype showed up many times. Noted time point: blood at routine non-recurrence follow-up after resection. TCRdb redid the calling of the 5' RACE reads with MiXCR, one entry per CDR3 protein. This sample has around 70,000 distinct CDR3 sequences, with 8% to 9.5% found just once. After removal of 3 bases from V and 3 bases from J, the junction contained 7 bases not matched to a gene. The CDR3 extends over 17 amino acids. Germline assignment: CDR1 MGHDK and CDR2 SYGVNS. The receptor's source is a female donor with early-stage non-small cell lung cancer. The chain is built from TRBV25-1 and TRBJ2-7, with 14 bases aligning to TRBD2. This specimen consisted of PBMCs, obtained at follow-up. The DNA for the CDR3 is TGTGCCAGCAGTGACCAGGGACTAGCGGGAGTGGTCTACGAGCAGTACTTC. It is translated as CASSDQGLAGVVYEQYF.